This T cell receptor (beta chain) was obtained from a study of blood T cell repertoires in COVID-19. Overall study context: T cells, B-cell-depleted T cells, or PBMCs provided the cDNA or gDNA that served as material.

Study processing details: Reference gene primer amplification yielded estimated nucleated cell counts. Only in-frame clones appear in the TCRdb table, and some are missing; sequencing was by immunoSEQ multiplex PCR. V, J and clone size are those of that table, while D and trimming were read from the DNA. The sample has around 190,000 clones; about 81% are singletons. In terms of age and location, participants ranged from roughly 18 to 100 years and lived in about two dozen US areas. V shed 5 bases, J shed 8 bases, and the junction held 12 bases outside the gene matches. Germline V gene sequence: CDR1 SGHTA, CDR2 FQGNSA. The CDR3 is 15 residues long.

The sample consisted of PBMCs or T cells enriched from blood (not recorded which). This sequence originates from a middle-aged man who had recovered from COVID-19. V is TRBV7-2 and J is TRBJ2-3, with 8 positions matching TRBD1. CDR3 in DNA: TGTGCCAGCAGCAAAGACCAGGGGGCCGCAGGTACGCAGTATTTT. Its protein is CASSKDQGAAGTQYF. Complete variable domain (other parts from reference TRBV7-2 and TRBJ2-3): GAGVSQSPSNKVTEKGKDVELRCDPISGHTALYWYRQSLGQGLEFLIYFQGNSAPDKSGLPSDRFSAERTGGSVSTLTIQRTQQEDSAVYLCASSKDQGAAGTQYFGPGTRLTVL.